This T cell receptor beta chain is drawn from a study of blood T cell repertoires in COVID-19 (dated by TCRdb to about 2020). Broadly, across the study: Collaborator samples came from the United States, Italy and Spain and covered acute and convalescent phases of COVID-19. The material from the prospective study consisted of cDNA or gDNA derived from T cells, B-cell-depleted T cells, or PBMCs. Subjects who had been exposed to COVID-19, were actively infected with it, or had recovered from it provided the deeply sampled blood TCRbeta repertoires that made up the dataset. A freely available public database, intended as a resource for researchers studying the immune response to SARS-CoV-2, is where the repertoires were released. Samples were obtained from the ongoing ImmuneRACE study (first 160 participants) and from some 1,200 subjects provided by 6 global collaborators. A de-identified subject ID, COVID-19 status, age in years and sex were almost always included in the sample metadata. Where available, HLA class I and class II types were taken from metadata supplied by the sample provider and were not determined by assay-based typing.

The collaborating institutions used their own protocols to collect whole blood in K2EDTA tubes. For TCRbeta analysis, collaborators shipped samples in one of three forms: frozen whole blood, isolated PBMCs, or DNA extracted from either of those sample types. General study outcomes and caveats: Clinical and demographic metadata were provided uncurated, with the amount varying by source and participant.

With respect to this clone: What this receptor recognizes is not known. No base quality values were provided; no much bigger clone lies one nucleotide off.

CDR1 and CDR2, per the germline V gene, are SGHTA and FQGNSA. The CDR3 runs 15 amino acids, cysteine and phenylalanine included. Only the CDR3 DNA stays, 45 bases, in frame from base 1. After removal of 4 bases from V and 6 bases from J, the junction retains 7 bases not matched to a gene. TCRbeta CDR3 regions were amplified from genomic DNA using the immunoSEQ Assay, a bias-controlled multiplex PCR. The authors processed their data as follows. Nucleated cell counts per sample were estimated from amplification of reference gene primers within the assay. To quantify the absolute abundance of each unique TCRbeta CDR3 rearrangement, sequence reads were collapsed and filtered. For each sample, productive Simpson clonality was calculated by taking the square root of Simpson's diversity index across productive rearrangements. The table was pulled from immuneACCESS by TCRdb, which kept in-frame rearrangements only. Such tables lose some clones; where checked, under half of the loss comes from unresolved V genes, and the rest has no known cause. Clonal size and the V and J genes are those of that table, whereas D and trimming came from the DNA. The sample records approximately 70,000 clones, approximately 91% of which are singletons. Together, the top ten hold around 13% of the sample.

The sequence joins TRBV7-2 to TRBJ2-7, with 12 bases matching TRBD2. This TCR was sampled from a human donor with active COVID-19. The donor label of this sample is uncertain. Sequencing was carried out using peripheral blood. DNA sequence: TGTGCCAGCAGCTCCGCCCCTAGCGGGAGGGCCGAGCAGTACTTC. It is translated as CASSSAPSGRAEQYF.